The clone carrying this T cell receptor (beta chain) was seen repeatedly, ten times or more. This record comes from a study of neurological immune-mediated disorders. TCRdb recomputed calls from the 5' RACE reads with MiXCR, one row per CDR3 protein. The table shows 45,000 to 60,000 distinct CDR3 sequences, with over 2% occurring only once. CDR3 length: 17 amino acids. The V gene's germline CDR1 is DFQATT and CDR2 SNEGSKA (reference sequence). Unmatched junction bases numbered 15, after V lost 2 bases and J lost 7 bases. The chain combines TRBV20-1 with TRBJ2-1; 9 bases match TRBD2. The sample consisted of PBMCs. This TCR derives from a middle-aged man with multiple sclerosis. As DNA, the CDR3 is TGCAGTGCTAGAAGGGAAGTAGCGGGGGCCCCTAGGAATGAGCAGTTCTTC. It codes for CSARREVAGAPRNEQFF.